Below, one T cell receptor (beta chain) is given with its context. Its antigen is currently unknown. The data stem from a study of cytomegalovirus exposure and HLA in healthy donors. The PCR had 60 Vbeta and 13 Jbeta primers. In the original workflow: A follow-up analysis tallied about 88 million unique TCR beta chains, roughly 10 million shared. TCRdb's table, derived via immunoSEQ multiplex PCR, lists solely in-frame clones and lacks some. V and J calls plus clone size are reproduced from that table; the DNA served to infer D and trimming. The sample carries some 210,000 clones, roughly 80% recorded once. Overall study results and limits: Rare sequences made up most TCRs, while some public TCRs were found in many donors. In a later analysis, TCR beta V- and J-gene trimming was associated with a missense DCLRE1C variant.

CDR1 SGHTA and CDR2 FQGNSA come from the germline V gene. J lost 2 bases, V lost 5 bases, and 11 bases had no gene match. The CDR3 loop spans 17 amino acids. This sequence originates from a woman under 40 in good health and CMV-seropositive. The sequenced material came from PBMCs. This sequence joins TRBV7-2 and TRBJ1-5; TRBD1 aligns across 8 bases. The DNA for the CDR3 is TGTGCCAGCAGCCCCAGCGGACAGGGCCGAGGCAATCAGCCCCAGCATTTT. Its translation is CASSPSGQGRGNQPQHF.